This TCR beta chain was identified in a study of T cells after yellow fever vaccination. There are 13 residues in the CDR3. Between the trimmed V and J ends, which lost 5 bases and 4 bases, there was a span of 10 bases. Germline V gene data show CDR1 as MNHNY and CDR2 as SVGAGI (reference sequence). A single record per CDR3 protein comes from TCRdb applying MiXCR to the 5' RACE reads. The sample carries about 320,000 distinct CDR3 sequences, approximately 4% recorded once. The receptor comes from a man younger than 35 who received the YFV17D yellow fever vaccine. Source: PBMCs, taken 15 days after the yellow fever booster vaccination. The rearrangement links TRBV6-6 to TRBJ2-3; D ambiguous. CDR3 in DNA: TGTGCCAGCAGTGACTTCAGCCCAGATACGCAGTATTTT. This translates into CASSDFSPDTQYF.